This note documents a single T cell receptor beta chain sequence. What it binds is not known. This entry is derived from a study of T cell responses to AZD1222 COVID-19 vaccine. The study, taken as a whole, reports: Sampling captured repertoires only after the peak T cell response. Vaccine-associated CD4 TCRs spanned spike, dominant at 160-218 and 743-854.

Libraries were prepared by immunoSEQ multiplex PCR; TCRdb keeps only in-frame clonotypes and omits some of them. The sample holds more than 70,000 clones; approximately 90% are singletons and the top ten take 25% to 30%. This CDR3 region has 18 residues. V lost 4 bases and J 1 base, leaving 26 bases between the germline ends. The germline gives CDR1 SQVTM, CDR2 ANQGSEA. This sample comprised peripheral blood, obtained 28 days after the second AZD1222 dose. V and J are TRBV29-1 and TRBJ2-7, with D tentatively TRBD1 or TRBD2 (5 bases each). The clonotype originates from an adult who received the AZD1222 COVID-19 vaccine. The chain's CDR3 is CSVGSLRADRDGSYEQYF. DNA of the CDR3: TGCAGCGTTGGAAGTCTAAGGGCTGACCGGGACGGATCCTACGAGCAGTACTTC.